This entry is about one T cell receptor beta chain. Its specificity is not known. The CDR3 end is not reached by the read, which stops 3 residues before it; the germline J gene fills it in. The same CDR3 also results from other DNA sequences found in this sample. Profiled with immunoSEQ multiplex PCR; TCRdb holds only in-frame clones, not every one. Its clone listing holds about 19,000 clones. The CDR3 runs 14 residues. CDR1 SEHNR and CDR2 FQNEAQ come from the germline V gene (reference sequence). V trimming: 5 bases; J trimming: 4 bases; junction bases outside the gene matches: 5. The sample is drawn from a study of T cells in women clearing cervical HPV infection. Looking at the study overall: Case blood drawn at lesion detection; control blood after infection cleared.

The study's findings and limits: TRBV6-7 relative abundance averaged 0.11% in cases and more than 0.15% in controls. Richness differences could reflect unmeasured T-cell content per sample. Repertoire richness, not evenness, was significantly elevated in CIN3+ cases versus controls.

Material for sequencing was blood buffy coat. The rearrangement links TRBV7-9 to TRBJ1-5; 7 bases are shared with TRBD1. The receptor comes from a woman aged 18 to 75 with a cervical HPV16 infection that either progressed to CIN3+ or cleared (not recorded which). The CDR3 here is CASSTGDKNQPQHF. The sequenced part of the CDR3 DNA is TGTGCCAGCAGCACAGGGGATAAAAATCAGCCC.